Sequencing of this T cell receptor (beta chain) was carried out in a study of T cell responses to AZD1222 COVID-19 vaccine. For the study at large: Samples with a second dose at about 4 or about 12 weeks were pooled together.

Here immunoSEQ multiplex PCR was the method, and the copy in TCRdb shows in-frame clones only, minus some. The table shows around 170,000 clones, with more than 75% occurring only once. Germline-derived CDR1 and CDR2 are SGHNT and YYREEE (reference sequence). CDR3 length: 15 residues. After removal of 0 bases from V and 4 bases from J, the junction contained 3 bases not matched to a gene. This clonotype was obtained from an adult in good health. The gene calls are TRBV5-4 and TRBJ2-1; 8 bases agree with TRBD1. The sequencing used peripheral blood, collected on day 0 of AZD1222 vaccination. The CDR3, as DNA: TGTGCCAGCAGCTTGGTCCAGGGGGCGTACAATGAGCAGTTCTTC. This translates into CASSLVQGAYNEQFF.